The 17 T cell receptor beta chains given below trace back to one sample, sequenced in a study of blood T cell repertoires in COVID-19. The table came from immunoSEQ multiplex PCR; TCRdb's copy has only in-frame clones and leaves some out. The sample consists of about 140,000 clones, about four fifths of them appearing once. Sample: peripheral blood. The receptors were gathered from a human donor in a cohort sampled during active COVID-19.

CDR3 nucleotides: TGTGCCAGCAGCAGGAACCTAGCGGGAGATTTGGAGACCCAGTACTTC. Amino acid sequence: CASSRNLAGDLETQYF. V usage is TRBV7-9 and J usage is TRBJ2-5; 10 positions agree with TRBD2. Germline V gene sequence: CDR1 SEHNR, CDR2 FQNEAQ (reference sequence). The CDR3 extends over 16 amino acids. J was trimmed by 5 bases and V by 5 bases; bases with no gene match: 11.

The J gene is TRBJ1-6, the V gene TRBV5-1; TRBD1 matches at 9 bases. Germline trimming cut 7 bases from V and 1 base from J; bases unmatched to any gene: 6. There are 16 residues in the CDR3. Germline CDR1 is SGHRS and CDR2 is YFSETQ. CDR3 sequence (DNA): TGCGCCAGCGCGTATGGGACAGGGTCCTATAATTCACCCCTCCACTTT. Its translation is CASAYGTGSYNSPLHF.

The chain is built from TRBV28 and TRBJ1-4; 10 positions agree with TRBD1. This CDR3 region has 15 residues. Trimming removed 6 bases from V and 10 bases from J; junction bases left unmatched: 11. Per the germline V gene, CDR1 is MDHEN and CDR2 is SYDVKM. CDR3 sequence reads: CASSPGGQGRGKLFF. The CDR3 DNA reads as TGTGCCAGCAGCCCTGGGGGACAGGGGAGGGGAAAACTGTTTTTT.

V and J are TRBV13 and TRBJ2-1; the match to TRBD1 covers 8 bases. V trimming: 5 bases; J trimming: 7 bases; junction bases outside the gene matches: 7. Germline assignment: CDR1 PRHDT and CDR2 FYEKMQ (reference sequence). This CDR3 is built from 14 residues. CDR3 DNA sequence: TGTGCCAGCAGCCGGAGGACAGGGCGGAATGAGCAGTTCTTC. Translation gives CASSRRTGRNEQFF.

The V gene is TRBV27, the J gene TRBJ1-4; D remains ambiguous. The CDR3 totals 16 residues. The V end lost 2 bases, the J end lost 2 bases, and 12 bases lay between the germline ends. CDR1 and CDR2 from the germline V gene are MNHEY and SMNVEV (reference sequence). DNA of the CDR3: TGTGCCAGCAGTTTAATCCGGCACGGGACTAATGAAAAACTGTTTTTT. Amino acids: CASSLIRHGTNEKLFF. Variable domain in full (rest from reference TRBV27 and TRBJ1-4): EAQVTQNPRYLITVTGKKLTVTCSQNMNHEYMSWYRQDPGLGLRQIYYSMNVEVTDKGDVPEGYKVSRKEKRNFPLILESPSPNQTSLYFCASSLIRHGTNEKLFFGSGTQLSVL.

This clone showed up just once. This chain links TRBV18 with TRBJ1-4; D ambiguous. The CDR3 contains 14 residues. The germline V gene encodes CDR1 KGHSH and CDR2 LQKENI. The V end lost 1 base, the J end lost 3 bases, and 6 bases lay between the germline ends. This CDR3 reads CASSPQGANEKLFF. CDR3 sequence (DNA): TGTGCCAGCTCACCACAGGGAGCTAATGAAAAACTGTTTTTT.

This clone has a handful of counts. This chain's CDR3 is CASSLQPYEQYF. In DNA form, the CDR3 reads TGTGCCAGCAGCTTACAGCCCTACGAGCAGTACTTC. The chain couples TRBV5-4 to TRBJ2-7; D is undetermined. V was pared by 2 bases and J by 2 bases, with 5 bases between. CDR1 and CDR2 from the germline V gene are SGHNT and YYREEE (reference sequence). The CDR3 is 12 residues long.

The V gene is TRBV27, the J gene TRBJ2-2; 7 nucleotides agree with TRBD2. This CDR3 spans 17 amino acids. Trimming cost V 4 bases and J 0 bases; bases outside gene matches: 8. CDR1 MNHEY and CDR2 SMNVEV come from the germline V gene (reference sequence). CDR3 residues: CASSSLNGRSNTGELFF. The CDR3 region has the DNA TGTGCCAGCAGTTCTCTAAACGGGAGGTCGAACACCGGGGAGCTGTTTTTT.

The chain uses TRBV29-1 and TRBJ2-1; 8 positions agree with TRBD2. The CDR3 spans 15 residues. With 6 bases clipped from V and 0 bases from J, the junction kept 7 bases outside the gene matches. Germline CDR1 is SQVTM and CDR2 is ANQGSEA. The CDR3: CSVAGERSSYNEQFF. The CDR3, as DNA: TGCAGCGTAGCGGGAGAAAGAAGCTCCTACAATGAGCAGTTCTTC.

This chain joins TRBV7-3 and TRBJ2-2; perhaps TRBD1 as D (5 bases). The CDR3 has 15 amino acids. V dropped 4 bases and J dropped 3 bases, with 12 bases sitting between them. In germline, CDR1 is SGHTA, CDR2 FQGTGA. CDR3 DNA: TGTGCCAGCAGCTCAGCAGGGATTCACACCGGGGAGCTGTTTTTT. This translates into CASSSAGIHTGELFF.

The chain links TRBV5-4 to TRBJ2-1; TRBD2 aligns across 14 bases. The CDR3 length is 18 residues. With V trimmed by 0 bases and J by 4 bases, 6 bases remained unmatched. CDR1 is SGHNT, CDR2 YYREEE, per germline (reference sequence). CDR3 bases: TGTGCCAGCAGCTTGGGGACGGGACTAGCGGGGGTATACAATGAGCAGTTCTTC. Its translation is CASSLGTGLAGVYNEQFF.

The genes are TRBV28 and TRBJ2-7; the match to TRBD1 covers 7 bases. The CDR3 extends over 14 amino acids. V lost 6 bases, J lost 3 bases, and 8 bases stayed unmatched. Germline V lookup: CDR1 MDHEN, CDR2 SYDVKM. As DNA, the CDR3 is TGTGCCAGCAGCTTAGGACAGGTTCACTACGAGCAGTACTTC. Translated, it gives CASSLGQVHYEQYF.

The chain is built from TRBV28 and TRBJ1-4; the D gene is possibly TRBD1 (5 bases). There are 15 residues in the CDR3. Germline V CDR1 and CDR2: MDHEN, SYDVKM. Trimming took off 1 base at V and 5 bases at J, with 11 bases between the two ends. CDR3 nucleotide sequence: TGTGCCAGCAGTTTATATGGGGCCGGGAATGAAAAACTGTTTTTT. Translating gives CASSLYGAGNEKLFF.

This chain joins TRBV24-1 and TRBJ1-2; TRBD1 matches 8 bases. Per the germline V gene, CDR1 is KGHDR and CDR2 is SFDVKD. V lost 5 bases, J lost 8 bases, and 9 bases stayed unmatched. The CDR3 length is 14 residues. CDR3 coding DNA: TGTGCCACCAGTGGCGGACAGGGAGAGTTCGGCTACACCTTC. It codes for CATSGGQGEFGYTF.

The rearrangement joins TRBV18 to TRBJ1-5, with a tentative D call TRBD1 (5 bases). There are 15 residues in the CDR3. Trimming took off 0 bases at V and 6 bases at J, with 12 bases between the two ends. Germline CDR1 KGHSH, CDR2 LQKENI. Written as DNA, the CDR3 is TGTGCCAGCTCACCACCTGGGGAGGGGCGTCAGCCCCAGCATTTT. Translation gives CASSPPGEGRQPQHF.

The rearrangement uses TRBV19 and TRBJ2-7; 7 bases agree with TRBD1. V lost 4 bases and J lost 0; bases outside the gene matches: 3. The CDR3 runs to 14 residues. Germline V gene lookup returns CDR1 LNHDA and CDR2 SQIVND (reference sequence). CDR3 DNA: TGTGCCAGTAGTAAGGACAGGAGCTCCTACGAGCAGTACTTC. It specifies CASSKDRSSYEQYF.

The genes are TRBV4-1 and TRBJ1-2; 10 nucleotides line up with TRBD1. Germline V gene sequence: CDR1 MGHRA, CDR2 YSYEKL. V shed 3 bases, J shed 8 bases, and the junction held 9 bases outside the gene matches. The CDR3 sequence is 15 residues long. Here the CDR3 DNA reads TGCGCCAGCAGCCAGAGGACAGGGGGTACGTTAGGCTACACCTTC. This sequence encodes CASSQRTGGTLGYTF.